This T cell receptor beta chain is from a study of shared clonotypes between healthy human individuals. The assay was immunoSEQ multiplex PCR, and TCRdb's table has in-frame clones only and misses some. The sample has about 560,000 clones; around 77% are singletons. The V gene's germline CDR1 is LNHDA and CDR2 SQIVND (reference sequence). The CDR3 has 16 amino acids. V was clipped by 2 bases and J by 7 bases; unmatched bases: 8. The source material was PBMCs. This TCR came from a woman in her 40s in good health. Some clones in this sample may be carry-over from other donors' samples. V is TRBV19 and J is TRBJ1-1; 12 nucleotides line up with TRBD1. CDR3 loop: CASSILGGQGAFEAFF. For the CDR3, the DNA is TGTGCCAGTAGTATATTAGGGGGACAGGGGGCCTTTGAAGCTTTCTTT.